This TCR beta chain was recorded in a study of sequential checkpoint blockade in melanoma. Looking at the study overall: Both treatment sequences were followed by maintenance nivolumab.

Assay used: immunoSEQ multiplex PCR; TCRdb lists only in-frame clones, some missing. The sample holds under 8,000 clones, around 82% seen once. Per germline, CDR1 LNHDA and CDR2 SQIVND (reference sequence). With 3 bases removed from V and 6 bases from J, the gap between germline ends came to 15 bases. The CDR3 extends over 15 amino acids. Indicated treatment: randomized to nivolumab then ipilimumab (arm A) or the reverse (arm B). Live CD3+CD8+ CD19− CD56− cells were sorted from PBMCs. Source: CD8+ T cells sorted from blood (inferred from file names), taken from a patient given nivolumab and ipilimumab in sequence. This sequence joins TRBV19 and TRBJ1-5; D not certain. This TCR was sampled from a human donor with melanoma. CDR3 DNA sequence: TGTGCCAGTAGTATTGGGTCGGGGTCAGCTCAGCCCCAGCATTTT. It encodes CASSIGSGSAQPQHF.